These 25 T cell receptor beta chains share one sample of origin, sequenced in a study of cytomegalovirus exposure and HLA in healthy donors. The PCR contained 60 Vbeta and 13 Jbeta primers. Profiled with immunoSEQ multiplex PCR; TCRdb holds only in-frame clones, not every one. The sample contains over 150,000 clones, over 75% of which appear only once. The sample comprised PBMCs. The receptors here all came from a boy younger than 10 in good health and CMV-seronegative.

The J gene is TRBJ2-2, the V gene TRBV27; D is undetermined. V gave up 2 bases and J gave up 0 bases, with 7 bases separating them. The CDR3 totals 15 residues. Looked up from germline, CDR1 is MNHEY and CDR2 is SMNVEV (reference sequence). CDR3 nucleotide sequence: TGTGCCAGCAGTTTACTCGGAGCGAACACCGGGGAGCTGTTTTTT. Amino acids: CASSLLGANTGELFF.

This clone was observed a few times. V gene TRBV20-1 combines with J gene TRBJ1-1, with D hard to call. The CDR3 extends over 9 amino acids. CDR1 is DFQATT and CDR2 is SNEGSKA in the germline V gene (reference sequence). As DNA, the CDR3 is TGCAGCCATAGAACTGAAGCTTTCTTT. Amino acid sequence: CSHRTEAFF.

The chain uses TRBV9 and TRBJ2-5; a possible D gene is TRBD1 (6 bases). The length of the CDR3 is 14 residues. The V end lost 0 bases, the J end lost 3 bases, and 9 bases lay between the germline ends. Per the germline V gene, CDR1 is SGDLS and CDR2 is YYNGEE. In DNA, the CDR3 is TGTGCCAGCAGCGTAGATCCAGGGGAAGAGACCCAGTACTTC. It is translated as CASSVDPGEETQYF.

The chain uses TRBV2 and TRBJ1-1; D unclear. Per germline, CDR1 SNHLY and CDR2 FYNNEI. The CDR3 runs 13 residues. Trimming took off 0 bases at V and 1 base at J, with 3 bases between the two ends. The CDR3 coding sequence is TGTGCCAGCAGTGAAGCGGCGAACACTGAAGCTTTCTTT. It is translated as CASSEAANTEAFF.

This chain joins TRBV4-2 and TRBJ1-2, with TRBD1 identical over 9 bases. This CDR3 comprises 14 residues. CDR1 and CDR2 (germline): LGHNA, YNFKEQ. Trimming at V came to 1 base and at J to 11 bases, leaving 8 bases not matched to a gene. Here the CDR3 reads CASSQGWDRAVYTF. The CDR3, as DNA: TGTGCCAGCAGCCAAGGATGGGACAGGGCAGTATACACCTTC.

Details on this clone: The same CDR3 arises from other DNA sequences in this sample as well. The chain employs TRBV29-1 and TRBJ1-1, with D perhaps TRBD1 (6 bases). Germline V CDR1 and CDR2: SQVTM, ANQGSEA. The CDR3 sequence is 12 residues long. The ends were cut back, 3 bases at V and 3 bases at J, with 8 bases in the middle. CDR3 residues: CSVDRGDTEAFF. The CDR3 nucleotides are TGCAGCGTTGACAGGGGTGACACTGAAGCTTTCTTT.

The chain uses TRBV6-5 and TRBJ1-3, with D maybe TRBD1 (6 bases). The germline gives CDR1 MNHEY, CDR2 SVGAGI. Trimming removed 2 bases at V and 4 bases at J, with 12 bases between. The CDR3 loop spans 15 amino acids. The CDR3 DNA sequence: TGTGCCAGCAGTTACGCGGGGGGCTCAGGAAACACCATATATTTT. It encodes CASSYAGGSGNTIYF.

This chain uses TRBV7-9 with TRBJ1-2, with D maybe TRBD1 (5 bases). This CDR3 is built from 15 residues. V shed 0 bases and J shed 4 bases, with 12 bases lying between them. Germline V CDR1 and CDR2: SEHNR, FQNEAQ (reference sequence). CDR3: CASSLAGGALYGYTF. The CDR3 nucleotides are TGTGCCAGCAGCTTAGCGGGCGGGGCTCTCTATGGCTACACCTTC. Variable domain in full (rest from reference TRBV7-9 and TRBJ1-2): DTGVSQNPRHKITKRGQNVTFRCDPISEHNRLYWYRQTLGQGPEFLTYFQNEAQLEKSRLLSDRFSAERPKGSFSTLEIQRTEQGDSAMYLCASSLAGGALYGYTFGSGTRLTVV.

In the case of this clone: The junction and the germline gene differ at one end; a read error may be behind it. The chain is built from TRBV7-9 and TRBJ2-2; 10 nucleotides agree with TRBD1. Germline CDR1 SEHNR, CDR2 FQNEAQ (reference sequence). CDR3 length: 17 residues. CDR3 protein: CSSSFPGTGVFTGELFF. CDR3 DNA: TGTTCCAGCAGCTTTCCCGGGACAGGGGTCTTCACCGGGGAGCTGTTTTTT.

The CDR3 reads CASSFSGPNTEAFF. CDR3 DNA sequence: TGTGCCAGCAGCTTCTCAGGGCCCAACACTGAAGCTTTCTTT. The chain uses TRBV13 and TRBJ1-1; possible D gene TRBD1, 5 bases. This CDR3 has 14 amino acids. Trimming left V 3 bases short and J 2 bases short, with 10 bases between. CDR1 and CDR2 (germline): PRHDT, FYEKMQ (reference sequence).

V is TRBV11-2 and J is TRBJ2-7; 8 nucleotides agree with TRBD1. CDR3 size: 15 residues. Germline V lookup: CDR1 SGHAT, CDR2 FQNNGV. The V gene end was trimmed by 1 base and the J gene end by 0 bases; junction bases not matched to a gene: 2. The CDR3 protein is CASSLGTGPSYEQYF. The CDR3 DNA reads TGTGCCAGCAGCTTAGGGACAGGGCCCTCCTACGAGCAGTACTTC.

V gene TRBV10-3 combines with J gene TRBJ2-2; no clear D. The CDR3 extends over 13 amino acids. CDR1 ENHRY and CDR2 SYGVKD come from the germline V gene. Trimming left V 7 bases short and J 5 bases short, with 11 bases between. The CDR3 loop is CAIKVSQTGELFF. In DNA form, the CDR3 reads TGTGCCATCAAAGTTTCTCAGACCGGGGAGCTGTTTTTT.

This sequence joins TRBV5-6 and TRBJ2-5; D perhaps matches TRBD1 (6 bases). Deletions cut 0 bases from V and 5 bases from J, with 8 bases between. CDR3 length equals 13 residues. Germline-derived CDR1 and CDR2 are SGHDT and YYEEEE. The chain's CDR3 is CASSLAGAETQYF. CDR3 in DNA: TGTGCCAGCAGCTTGGCAGGGGCTGAGACCCAGTACTTC.

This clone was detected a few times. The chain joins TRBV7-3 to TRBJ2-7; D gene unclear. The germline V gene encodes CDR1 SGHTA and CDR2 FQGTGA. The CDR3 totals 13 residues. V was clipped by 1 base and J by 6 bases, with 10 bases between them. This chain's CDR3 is CASSLNNESEQYF. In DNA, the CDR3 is TGTGCCAGCAGCTTAAACAATGAATCCGAGCAGTACTTC.

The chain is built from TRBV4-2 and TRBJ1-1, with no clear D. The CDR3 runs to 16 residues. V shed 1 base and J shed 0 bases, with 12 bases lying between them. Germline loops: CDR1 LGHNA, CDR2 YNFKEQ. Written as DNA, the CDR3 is TGTGCCAGCAGCCAAGTCTTGGGGAGTATGAACACTGAAGCTTTCTTT. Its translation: CASSQVLGSMNTEAFF.

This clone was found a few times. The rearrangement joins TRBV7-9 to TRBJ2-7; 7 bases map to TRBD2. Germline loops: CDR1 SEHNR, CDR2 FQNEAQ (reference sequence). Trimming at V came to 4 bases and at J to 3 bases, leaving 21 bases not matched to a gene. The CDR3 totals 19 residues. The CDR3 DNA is TGTGCCAGCAGCTCAACTGCGGTCTCGGCGGGGGAAGATTTCTACGAGCAGTACTTC. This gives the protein CASSSTAVSAGEDFYEQYF.

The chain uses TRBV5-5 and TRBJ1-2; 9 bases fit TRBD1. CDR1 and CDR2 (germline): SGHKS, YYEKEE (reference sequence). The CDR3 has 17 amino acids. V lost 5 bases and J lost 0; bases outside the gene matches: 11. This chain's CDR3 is CASSRWGQGYTNYGYTF. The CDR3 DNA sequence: TGTGCCAGCAGTCGGTGGGGACAGGGATATACTAACTATGGCTACACCTTC.

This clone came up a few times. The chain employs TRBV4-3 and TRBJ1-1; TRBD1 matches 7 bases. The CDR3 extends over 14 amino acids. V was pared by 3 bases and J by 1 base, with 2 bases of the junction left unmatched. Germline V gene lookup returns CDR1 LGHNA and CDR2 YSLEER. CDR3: CASSQGQSNTEAFF. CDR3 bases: TGCGCCAGCAGCCAGGGACAGTCGAACACTGAAGCTTTCTTT.

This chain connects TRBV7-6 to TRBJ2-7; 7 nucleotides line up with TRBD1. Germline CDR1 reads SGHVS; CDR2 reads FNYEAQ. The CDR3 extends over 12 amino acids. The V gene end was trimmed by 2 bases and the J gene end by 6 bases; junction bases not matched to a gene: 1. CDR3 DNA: TGTGCCAGCAGCTTAACAGGGGCCGAGCAGTACTTC. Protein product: CASSLTGAEQYF.

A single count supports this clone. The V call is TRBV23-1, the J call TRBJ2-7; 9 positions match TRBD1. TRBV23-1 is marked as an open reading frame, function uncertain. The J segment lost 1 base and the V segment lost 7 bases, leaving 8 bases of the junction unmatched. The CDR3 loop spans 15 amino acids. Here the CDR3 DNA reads TGCGCCAGCATCCGCCCCGGGACAGGGTCCTACGAGCAGTACTTC. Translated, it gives CASIRPGTGSYEQYF.

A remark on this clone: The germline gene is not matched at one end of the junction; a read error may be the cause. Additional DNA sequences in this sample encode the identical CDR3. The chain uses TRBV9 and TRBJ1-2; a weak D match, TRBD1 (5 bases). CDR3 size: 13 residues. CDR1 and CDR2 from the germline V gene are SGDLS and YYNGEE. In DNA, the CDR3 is TGCGCCAGCAGCTCATTCCAGGGCCTTGGCTACACCTTC. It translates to CASSSFQGLGYTF.

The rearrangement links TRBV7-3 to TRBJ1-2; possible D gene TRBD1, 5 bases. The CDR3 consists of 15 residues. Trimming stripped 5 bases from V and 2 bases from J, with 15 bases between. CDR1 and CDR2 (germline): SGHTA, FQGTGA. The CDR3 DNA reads TGTGCCAGCAGCGCAAGGGTGGACAAGAACTATGGCTACACCTTC. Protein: CASSARVDKNYGYTF.

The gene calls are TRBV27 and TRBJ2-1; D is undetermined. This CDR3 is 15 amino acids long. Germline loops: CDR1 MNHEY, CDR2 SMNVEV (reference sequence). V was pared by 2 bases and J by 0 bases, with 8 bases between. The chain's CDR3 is CASSLGSRSYNEQFF. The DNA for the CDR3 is TGTGCCAGCAGTTTAGGCAGTCGCTCCTACAATGAGCAGTTCTTC.

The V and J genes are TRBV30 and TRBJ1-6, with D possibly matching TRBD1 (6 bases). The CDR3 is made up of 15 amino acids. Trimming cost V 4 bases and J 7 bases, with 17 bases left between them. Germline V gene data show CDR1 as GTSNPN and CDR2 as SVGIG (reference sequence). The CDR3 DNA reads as TGTGCCTGGACGGCAGGGGAAGGATGGAATTCACCCCTCCACTTT. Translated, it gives CAWTAGEGWNSPLHF. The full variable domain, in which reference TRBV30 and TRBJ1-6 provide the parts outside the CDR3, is SQTIHQWPATLVQPVGSPLSLECTVEGTSNPNLYWYRQAAGRGLQLLFYSVGIGQISSEVPQNLSASRPQDRQFILSSKKLLLSDSGFYLCAWTAGEGWNSPLHFGNGTRLTVT.

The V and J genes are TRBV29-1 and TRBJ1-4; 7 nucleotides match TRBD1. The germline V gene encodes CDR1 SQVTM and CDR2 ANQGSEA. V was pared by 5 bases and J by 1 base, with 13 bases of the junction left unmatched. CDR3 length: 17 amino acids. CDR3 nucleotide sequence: TGCAGCGTTTCGGGGACAGAAAGTTGGAGAACTAATGAAAAACTGTTTTTT. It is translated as CSVSGTESWRTNEKLFF.